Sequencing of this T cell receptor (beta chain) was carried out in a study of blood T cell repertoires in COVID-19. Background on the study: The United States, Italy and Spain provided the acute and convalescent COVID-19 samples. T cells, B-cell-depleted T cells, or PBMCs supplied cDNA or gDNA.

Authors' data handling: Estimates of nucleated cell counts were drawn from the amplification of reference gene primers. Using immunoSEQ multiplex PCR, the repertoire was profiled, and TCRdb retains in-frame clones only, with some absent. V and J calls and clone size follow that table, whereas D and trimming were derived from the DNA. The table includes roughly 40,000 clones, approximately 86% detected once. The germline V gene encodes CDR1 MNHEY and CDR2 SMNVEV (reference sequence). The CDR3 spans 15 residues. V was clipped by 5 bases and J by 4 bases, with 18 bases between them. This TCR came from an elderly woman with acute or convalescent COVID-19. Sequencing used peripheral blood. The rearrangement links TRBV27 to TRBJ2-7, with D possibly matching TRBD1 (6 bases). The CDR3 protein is CASSLQGGGTYEQYF. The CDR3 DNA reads TGTGCCAGCAGTCTACAGGGTGGTGGTACATACGAGCAGTACTTC.